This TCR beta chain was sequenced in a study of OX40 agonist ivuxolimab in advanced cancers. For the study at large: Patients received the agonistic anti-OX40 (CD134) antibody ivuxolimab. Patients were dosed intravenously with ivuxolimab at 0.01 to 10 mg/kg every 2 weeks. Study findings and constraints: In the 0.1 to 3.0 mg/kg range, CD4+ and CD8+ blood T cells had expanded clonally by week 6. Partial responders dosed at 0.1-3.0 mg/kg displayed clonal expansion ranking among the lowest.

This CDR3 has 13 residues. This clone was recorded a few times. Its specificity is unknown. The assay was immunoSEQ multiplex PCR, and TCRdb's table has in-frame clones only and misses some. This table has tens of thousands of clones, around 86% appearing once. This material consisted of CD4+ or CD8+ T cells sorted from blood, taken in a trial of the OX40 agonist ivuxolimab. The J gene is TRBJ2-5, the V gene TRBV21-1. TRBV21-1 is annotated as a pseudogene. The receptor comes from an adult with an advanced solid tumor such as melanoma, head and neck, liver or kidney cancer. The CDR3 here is CASSNSAKETQYF. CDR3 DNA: TGTGCCAGCAGCAATTCTGCCAAAGAGACCCAGTACTTC.